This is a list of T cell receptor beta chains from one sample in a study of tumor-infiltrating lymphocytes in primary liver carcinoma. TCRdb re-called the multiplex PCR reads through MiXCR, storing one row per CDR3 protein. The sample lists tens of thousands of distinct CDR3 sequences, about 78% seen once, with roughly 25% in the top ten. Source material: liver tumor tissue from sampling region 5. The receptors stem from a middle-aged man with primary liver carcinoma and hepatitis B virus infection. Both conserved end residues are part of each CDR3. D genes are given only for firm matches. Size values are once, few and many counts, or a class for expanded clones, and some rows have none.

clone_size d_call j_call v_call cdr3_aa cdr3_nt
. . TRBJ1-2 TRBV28 CASSRREGPYGYTF TGCGCCAGCAGCCGGCGGGAGGGACCTTATGGCTACACCTTC
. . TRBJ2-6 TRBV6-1 CASSEGVDGANVLTF TGTGCCAGCAGTGAAGGGGTGGATGGGGCCAACGTCCTGACTTTC
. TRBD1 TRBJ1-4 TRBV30 CAQQGLRNEKMFF TGTGCCCAACAGGGGTTGCGGAATGAAAAAATGTTCTTT
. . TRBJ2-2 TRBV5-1 CASSFETSRRSTGELFF TGTGCCAGCAGCTTCGAAACTAGCAGGAGGAGCACCGGGGAGCTGTTTTTT
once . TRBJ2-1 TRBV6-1 CATIPSYNEQFF TGCGCCACCATTCCATCCTACAATGAGCAGTTCTTC
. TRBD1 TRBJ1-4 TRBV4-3 CTSSRGQGGERLFF TGTACCAGCAGCCGCGGACAGGGGGGAGAAAGACTGTTTTTT
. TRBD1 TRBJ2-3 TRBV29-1 CSVSGTGVSDTLHF TGCAGCGTTTCCGGGACAGGGGTGTCAGATACGCTGCATTTT
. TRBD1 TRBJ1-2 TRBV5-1 CTCSDRVDYGYTF TGCACCTGCAGCGACAGGGTGGACTATGGCTACACCTTC
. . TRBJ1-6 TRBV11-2 CAISYTLGGNTPLHF TGTGCCATCAGCTATACCCTGGGAGGAAATACACCCCTCCACTTT
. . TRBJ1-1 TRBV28 CASFNTPGVTEAFF TGTGCGAGCTTCAACACCCCAGGGGTCACTGAAGCTTTCTTT
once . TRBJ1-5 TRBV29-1 CIVVSNVNQPQHF TGCATCGTTGTGAGTAATGTTAATCAGCCCCAGCATTTT
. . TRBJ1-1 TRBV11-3 CASNTDLKTEAFF TGTGCCAGCAACACAGATTTGAAAACTGAAGCTTTCTTT
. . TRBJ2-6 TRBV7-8 CASSSTVARSVANVLTF TGTGCCAGCAGTTCTACGGTAGCGCGCTCTGTGGCCAACGTCCTGACTTTC
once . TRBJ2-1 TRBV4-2 CASSQEVAGAYNEQFF TGTGCCAGCAGCCAAGAGGTAGCAGGGGCCTACAATGAGCAGTTCTTC
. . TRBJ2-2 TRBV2 CACGDTGGLFF TGTGCCTGCGGCGACACCGGGGGGCTGTTTTTT
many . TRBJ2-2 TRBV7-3 CASSYSTGELLF TGTGCCAGCAGCTACTCCACCGGGGAGCTGCTTTTT
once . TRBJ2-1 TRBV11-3 CANSIGEGANSYNEHFF TGTGCCAACAGCATAGGGGAAGGCGCTAACTCCTACAATGAGCACTTCTTC
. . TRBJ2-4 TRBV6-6 CASSYSTSGIAKNTQYF TGTGCCAGCAGTTACTCGACGTCAGGGATCGCCAAAAACACCCAGTACTTC
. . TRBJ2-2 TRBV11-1 CDSNYTGPFSGVLFF TGTGACAGCAACTACACAGGACCTTTCTCCGGGGTGCTGTTCTTC
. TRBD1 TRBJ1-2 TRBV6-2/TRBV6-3 CASRQGVCGYTF TGTGCCAGCAGGCAGGGGGTCTGCGGCTACACCTTC
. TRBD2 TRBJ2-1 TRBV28 CASSSNPGTSGRNEQNF TGTGCCAGCAGTTCGAATCCCGGGACTAGCGGGAGAAATGAGCAGAACTTC
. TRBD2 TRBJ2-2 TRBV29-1 CGVESSGRRTRELFF TGCGGCGTTGAATCGAGCGGGAGAAGAACCAGGGAGCTGTTTTTT
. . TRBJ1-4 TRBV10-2 CASGVTVTDEKLFF TGCGCCAGCGGTGTGACAGTGACGGATGAAAAACTGTTTTTT
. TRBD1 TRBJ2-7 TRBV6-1 CASTPVTGAPSEQYF TGTGCCAGCACTCCGGTGACAGGGGCCCCTAGCGAGCAGTACTTC
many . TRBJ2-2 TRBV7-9 CAHQEGADTGELFF TGTGCCCACCAGGAGGGGGCGGACACCGGGGAGCTGTTTTTT
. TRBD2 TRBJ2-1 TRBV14 CASNQDLRTSGRNEQFF TGTGCCAGCAACCAAGATCTACGGACTAGCGGGAGAAATGAGCAGTTCTTC
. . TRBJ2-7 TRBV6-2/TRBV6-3 CVSSYEVPYEWYF TGTGTCAGCAGTTACGAGGTACCCTACGAGTGGTACTTC
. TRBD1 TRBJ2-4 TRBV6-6 CASRPDGLRGPLYF TGTGCCAGCAGACCCGATGGCCTCAGGGGGCCCTTGTACTTT
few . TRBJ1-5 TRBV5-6 CASSYLNQPQHF TGTGCCAGCAGCTATCTAAATCAGCCCCAGCATTTT
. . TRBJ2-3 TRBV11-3 CASSPGGGTTDTHYF TGTGCCAGCAGCCCCGGTGGGGGTACCACAGATACTCACTATTTT